Shown below are 17 T cell receptor beta chains from a single sample sequenced in a study of OX40 agonist ivuxolimab in advanced cancers. The repertoire was sequenced with immunoSEQ multiplex PCR; TCRdb's copy has only in-frame clones and lacks some. Seen here are tens of thousands of clones, around 84% observed once, and the top ten hold 6.5%. Source: CD4+ or CD8+ T cells sorted from blood, taken in a trial of the OX40 agonist ivuxolimab. The receptors were sampled from an adult with an advanced solid tumor such as melanoma, head and neck, liver or kidney cancer.

The rearrangement links TRBV11-1 to TRBJ1-5, with no clear D. CDR3 length: 13 residues. Germline assignment: CDR1 SGHAT and CDR2 FQDESV (reference sequence). V lost 1 base and J 7 bases, leaving 8 bases between the germline ends. The CDR3 region is CASSLGHGQPQHF. As DNA, the CDR3 is TGTGCCAGCAGCTTAGGGCATGGCCAGCCCCAGCATTTT.

The chain links TRBV7-8 to TRBJ2-1; 8 bases are a match to TRBD2. The CDR3 length is 15 residues. Germline V lookup: CDR1 SGHVS, CDR2 FQNEAQ. J lost 8 bases, V lost 5 bases, and 11 bases had no gene match. The CDR3 DNA is TGTGCCAGCAGCCGGACTAGCTTTTCGGGCGATGAGCAGTTCTTC. This codes for CASSRTSFSGDEQFF.

The CDR3 sequence is CASSLYGTGVQETQYF. The CDR3 nucleotides are TGTGCCAGCAGCCTATACGGGACAGGGGTCCAAGAGACCCAGTACTTC. V gene TRBV7-9 combines with J gene TRBJ2-5; TRBD1 matches 10 bases. The CDR3 loop spans 16 amino acids. V lost 5 bases to trimming and J lost 1 base; unmatched junction nucleotides: 7. CDR1 is SEHNR and CDR2 is FQNEAQ in the germline V gene (reference sequence). Drawing the rest from reference TRBV7-9 and TRBJ2-5, the complete variable domain is DTGVSQNPRHKITKRGQNVTFRCDPISEHNRLYWYRQTLGQGPEFLTYFQNEAQLEKSRLLSDRFSAERPKGSFSTLEIQRTEQGDSAMYLCASSLYGTGVQETQYFGPGTRLLVL.

J is TRBJ2-3 and V is TRBV19; no clear D gene. V dropped 9 bases and J dropped 6 bases, with 16 bases sitting between them. Germline values: CDR1 LNHDA, CDR2 SQIVND (reference sequence). This CDR3 has 13 amino acids. The CDR3 DNA reads as TGTGCCAGCCGCAGGAAGGTAACCGATACGCAGTATTTT. Translated: CASRRKVTDTQYF. Full variable domain (outside the CDR3, taken from reference TRBV19 and TRBJ2-3): DGGITQSPKYLFRKEGQNVTLSCEQNLNHDAMYWYRQDPGQGLRLIYYSQIVNDFQKGDIAEGYSVSREKKESFPLTVTSAQKNPTAFYLCASRRKVTDTQYFGPGTRLTVL.

This rearrangement joins TRBV4-1 to TRBJ2-6; D unclear. CDR3 length: 16 residues. Germline V CDR1 and CDR2: MGHRA, YSYEKL. Trimming took off 0 bases at V and 2 bases at J, with 8 bases between the two ends. The chain's CDR3 is CASSQDMGPGANVLTF. The DNA for the CDR3 is TGCGCCAGCAGCCAAGATATGGGCCCTGGGGCCAACGTCCTGACTTTC.

The rearrangement uses TRBV6-5 and TRBJ2-5, with a weak D call TRBD2 (6 bases). V was shortened by 8 bases and J by 1 base, with 11 bases between the two germline ends. From germline, CDR1 is MNHEY and CDR2 SVGAGI. The CDR3 is 13 amino acids. The CDR3 sequence is CASRRGTQETQYF. DNA of the CDR3: TGTGCCAGCCGCCGGGGGACCCAAGAGACCCAGTACTTC.

The gene calls are TRBV7-8 and TRBJ1-2; D unresolved. Germline V gives CDR1 SGHVS, CDR2 FQNEAQ. CDR3 size: 14 residues. The V end was cut by 3 bases, the J end by 3 bases, with 11 bases between. CDR3 nucleotide sequence: TGTGCCAGCAGCTTGAGCGGAGGCGACTATGGCTACACCTTC. Translation gives CASSLSGGDYGYTF.

This clone was observed a few times. This chain links TRBV30 with TRBJ2-5; D may be TRBD2 (6 bases). Germline CDR1 is GTSNPN and CDR2 is SVGIG (reference sequence). The CDR3 spans 13 residues. V gave up 3 bases and J gave up 5 bases, with 13 bases separating them. CDR3 DNA: TGTGCCTGGAGGAACGGGGGATATGAGACCCAGTACTTC. It is translated as CAWRNGGYETQYF.

The J gene is TRBJ2-7, the V gene TRBV4-3; D is uncertain. Per the germline V gene, CDR1 is LGHNA and CDR2 is YSLEER. This CDR3 is built from 15 residues. The germline V and J ends were trimmed by 0 bases and 0 bases, with 9 bases remaining between them. CDR3 amino acids: CASSQDETGSYEQYF. The CDR3 nucleotides read TGCGCCAGCAGCCAAGATGAAACGGGCTCCTACGAGCAGTACTTC.

The rearrangement uses TRBV6-1 and TRBJ2-5; D might be TRBD1 (6 bases). V lost 10 bases and J lost 1, with 10 bases in between. CDR3 length equals 12 residues. Germline loops: CDR1 MNHNS, CDR2 SASEGT. CDR3 residues: CAIVGGQETQYF. In DNA, the CDR3 is TGTGCCATCGTAGGGGGCCAAGAGACCCAGTACTTC.

The chain's CDR3 is CASSQRQGSYEKLFF. CDR3 nucleotide sequence: TGTGCCAGCAGCCAACGACAGGGATCTTATGAAAAACTGTTTTTT. The rearrangement uses TRBV14 and TRBJ1-4; TRBD1 matches at 7 bases. Trimming took 2 bases from V and 6 from J; bases not matched to a gene: 6. The germline CDR1 and CDR2 sequences are SGHDN and FVKESK. The CDR3 is made up of 15 amino acids.

The CDR3 sequence is CASSWAGGQDTQYF. CDR3 nucleotide sequence: TGTGCCAGCAGTTGGGCGGGAGGGCAGGATACGCAGTATTTT. The V and J genes are TRBV6-6 and TRBJ2-3; 9 bases map to TRBD2. CDR1 is MNHNY and CDR2 is SVGAGI in the germline V gene (reference sequence). The CDR3 length is 14 residues. The V gene end was trimmed by 4 bases and the J gene end by 6 bases; junction bases not matched to a gene: 5.

The J gene is TRBJ2-7, the V gene TRBV2, with 11 positions matching TRBD1. The CDR3 is 15 residues long. The V segment lost 5 bases and the J segment 9 bases; nucleotides outside the gene matches: 12. Germline V gene sequence: CDR1 SNHLY, CDR2 FYNNEI. The CDR3 bases are TGTGCCAGCAGTCCGCCGGGACAGGGGGTAACAGGGCAGTACTTC. It is translated as CASSPPGQGVTGQYF.

This chain joins TRBV2 and TRBJ1-2, with a tentative D call TRBD1 (5 bases). Trimming removed 5 bases from V and 2 bases from J, with 9 bases in between. CDR3 size: 13 residues. The V gene's germline CDR1 is SNHLY and CDR2 FYNNEI. CDR3 residues: CASSPDRNYGYTF. CDR3 in DNA: TGTGCCAGCAGTCCAGACAGAAACTATGGCTACACCTTC.

The CDR3 sequence is CASSLWGYNQPQHF. CDR3 DNA: TGTGCCAGCAGTCTGTGGGGTTACAATCAGCCCCAGCATTTT. The V call is TRBV11-2, the J call TRBJ1-5, with D uncertain. V was clipped by 6 bases and J by 3 bases, with 12 bases between them. The CDR3 runs to 14 residues. The V gene's germline CDR1 is SGHAT and CDR2 FQNNGV.

The V and J genes are TRBV7-2 and TRBJ2-3; D is ambiguous. Germline CDR1 reads SGHTA; CDR2 reads FQGNSA. Deletions cut 4 bases from V and 3 bases from J, with 17 bases between. The CDR3 loop spans 16 amino acids. The CDR3 nucleotides are TGTGCCAGCAGCTCGGGTAGCAGCCTTCTTACAGATACGCAGTATTTT. The encoded protein is CASSSGSSLLTDTQYF.

The chain carries TRBV7-7 and TRBJ2-1; 9 nucleotides agree with TRBD2. The CDR3 has 15 amino acids. CDR1 and CDR2 from the germline V gene are SSHAT and FNYEAQ (reference sequence). The junction had 13 bases not matched to a gene; V was cut back by 10 bases and J by 6 bases. CDR3 protein: CAKGALSSGINEQFF. The CDR3 DNA sequence: TGTGCCAAGGGGGCTCTTTCTAGCGGGATCAATGAGCAGTTCTTC. Based on the CDR3 plus reference TRBV7-7 and TRBJ2-1, the full variable domain is GAGVSQSPRYKVTKRGQDVTLRCDPISSHATLYWYQQALGQGPEFLTYFNYEAQPDKSGLPSDRFSAERPEGSISTLTIQRTEQRDSAMYRCAKGALSSGINEQFFGPGTRLTVL.